Here is one T cell receptor (beta chain) with its context. This entry comes from a study of blood T cell repertoires in COVID-19. Across the study: COVID-19 samples collected from the United States, Italy and Spain covered acute and convalescent phases. Sources were T cells, B-cell-depleted T cells, or PBMCs; the material itself was cDNA or gDNA.

In the original workflow: The authors estimated nucleated cell counts from reference gene primer amplification. This table comes from immunoSEQ multiplex PCR, and its TCRdb copy is limited to in-frame clones, with some not included. That table supplies the V and J calls and clone size; D and trimming were determined from the DNA. This sample has about 190,000 clones, with around 85% found just once. This CDR3 has 15 amino acids. Trimming took 3 bases from V and 3 from J, leaving 14 bases between them. Germline V gene lookup returns CDR1 DFQATT and CDR2 SNEGSKA (reference sequence). The specimen sequenced was peripheral blood. This receptor was obtained from a woman in her forties or fifties with acute or convalescent COVID-19. The chain is built from TRBV20-1 and TRBJ1-4; a weak D match, TRBD1 (5 bases). The DNA for the CDR3 is TGCAGTGCTAGTGCCCCCGGGGGGGCTAATGAAAAACTGTTTTTT. Amino acids: CSASAPGGANEKLFF.